This T cell receptor (beta chain) came from a study of T cell clonality in common variable immunodeficiency. General study findings and limits: Reportedly, TCR beta sequences from common variable immunodeficiency showed fewer deletions and N-nucleotide insertions. TCRbeta clonality was increased in CVID versus healthy controls.

The repertoire was sequenced with immunoSEQ multiplex PCR; TCRdb's copy has only in-frame clones and lacks some. The sample has about 60,000 clones, none seen only once; the top ten hold over 1.5%. Caucasian heritage predominated among both patients and controls. Germline assignment: CDR1 DFQATT and CDR2 SNEGSKA (reference sequence). The CDR3 length is 18 residues. V gave up 4 bases and J gave up 1 base; unmatched junction bases: 15. In this sample, this clone turned up many times. The antigen is undetermined. From the germline J gene comes the end of the CDR3, since the read stops 3 residues before it.

Material: peripheral blood mononuclear cells. The sequence came from a person aged 18-70 years in good health. V gene TRBV20-1 combines with J gene TRBJ1-4; the match to TRBD1 covers 7 bases. CDR3 region: CSATTEKGQKITNEKLFF. Incomplete CDR3 DNA: TGCAGTGCTACAACAGAAAAGGGACAGAAGATAACTAATGAAAAA.